Presented here are 6 T cell receptor beta chains from one specimen sequenced in a study of Ad26.COV2.S vaccination and SARS-CoV-2 variants. As for treatment: over 15 received Ad26.COV2.S at low or high dose, single or two shots; about 5 received placebo; per-sample allocation not given. Sampling was done on day 63 after the first vaccine or placebo injection. Repertoires were generated with immunoSEQ multiplex PCR, while TCRdb's copy carries only in-frame clones and drops some. The sample has about 450,000 clones; 89% are singletons. Sequences were derived from peripheral blood, sampled in a trial of Ad26.COV2.S vaccine versus placebo. The receptors come from a person between 18 and 65 years old who received the Ad26.COV2.S COVID-19 vaccine or a placebo.

CDR3 region: CASSPSSGDTQYF. In DNA form, the CDR3 reads TGTGCCAGCTCTCCCTCGTCTGGAGATACGCAGTATTTT. The V and J genes are TRBV5-6 and TRBJ2-3; D is ambiguous. Per the germline V gene, CDR1 is SGHDT and CDR2 is YYEEEE. CDR3 length: 13 residues. V lost 7 bases and J lost 5, with 14 bases in between.

This clone showed up just once. The chain recombines TRBV5-1 with TRBJ2-1; the D gene could be TRBD1 or TRBD2 (6 bases each). This CDR3 has 13 residues. V lost 7 bases and J lost 3, with 11 bases in between. Per the germline V gene, CDR1 is SGHRS and CDR2 is YFSETQ. The CDR3 DNA is TGCGCCAGCCAAAGGGGGGACTACAATGAGCAGTTCTTC. Protein: CASQRGDYNEQFF.

This clone was seen a single time. V and J are TRBV9 and TRBJ1-6; D unresolved. The CDR3 spans 15 residues. Trimming left V 2 bases short and J 7 bases short, with 13 bases between. The germline gives CDR1 SGDLS, CDR2 YYNGEE. CDR3 coding DNA: TGTGCCAGCAGCGTTTACCCGGTCCTAAATTCACCCCTCCACTTT. This translates into CASSVYPVLNSPLHF.

This chain links TRBV9 with TRBJ1-3; no definite D call. The CDR3 consists of 12 residues. CDR1 is SGDLS and CDR2 is YYNGEE in the germline V gene. The V and J ends lost 0 bases and 3 bases respectively, with 1 base between them. The DNA for the CDR3 is TGTGCCAGCAGCGTAGATGGAAACACCATATATTTT. The encoded protein is CASSVDGNTIYF.

The chain carries TRBV28 and TRBJ2-3; unclear D gene. Per the germline V gene, CDR1 is MDHEN and CDR2 is SYDVKM. CDR3 length: 16 amino acids. Trimming stripped 5 bases from V and 2 bases from J, with 17 bases between. The CDR3 reads CASSQPGRSLTDTQYF. As DNA, the CDR3 is TGTGCCAGCAGTCAACCGGGCAGGTCCCTCACAGATACGCAGTATTTT.

This clone was recorded only once. The rearrangement joins TRBV6-5 to TRBJ1-5, with TRBD1 matching 8 bases. The CDR3 is made up of 14 amino acids. Trimming cost V 8 bases and J 1 base; bases outside gene matches: 4. Germline V gene lookup returns CDR1 MNHEY and CDR2 SVGAGI. DNA for the CDR3: TGTGCCAGCTTTTGGACAGGGAGCAATCAGCCCCAGCATTTT. Protein product: CASFWTGSNQPQHF.